The 5 T cell receptor beta chains given below trace back to one sample, sequenced in a study of T cells expressing NK-cell markers. TCRdb reprocessed the 5' RACE reads and keeps a single row for each CDR3 protein, giving no DNA. The specimen's table records tens of thousands of distinct CDR3 sequences. The sample comprised blood T cells: a sorted CD56 or NKG2C T cell subset, CD4+ or CD8+ T cells, or bulk PBMC T cells (not recorded which). These TCRs come from a man aged 18-69 years in good health.

The rearrangement links TRBV27 to TRBJ1-2; TCRdb returns TRBD1, unconfirmable since there is no DNA. The CDR3 contains 15 residues. CDR1 and CDR2 from the germline V gene are MNHEY and SMNVEV (reference sequence). The CDR3 loop reads CASSLDAGANYGYTF.

The genes are TRBV7-8 and TRBJ1-6; TCRdb selects TRBD1, and the lack of DNA leaves this call unchecked. Germline CDR1 is SGHVS and CDR2 is FQNEAQ. This CDR3 has 16 residues. The CDR3 region is CASSVRDRGSNSPLHF.

V is TRBV5-5 and J is TRBJ2-7; TCRdb proposes TRBD1, but this gene call is untestable without DNA. The germline gives CDR1 SGHKS, CDR2 YYEKEE (reference sequence). CDR3 length equals 14 residues. CDR3 amino acids: CASSLGRDSYEQYF. The whole variable domain, filled in from reference TRBV5-5 and TRBJ2-7, reads DAGVTQSPTHLIKTRGQQVTLRCSPISGHKSVSWYQQVLGQGPQFIFQYYEKEERGRGNFPDRFSARQFPNYSSELNVNALLLGDSALYLCASSLGRDSYEQYFGPGTRLTVT.

This chain links TRBV9 with TRBJ2-3; TCRdb reports TRBD1, a call that lacks DNA to check it against. Germline lookup yields CDR1 SGDLS and CDR2 YYNGEE. The CDR3 is 15 residues long. This chain's CDR3 is CASSFGTGGTDTQYF.

The rearrangement joins TRBV18 to TRBJ1-2; TCRdb indicates TRBD1, and absent DNA this call remains unverified. The CDR3 is 13 residues long. Germline loops: CDR1 KGHSH, CDR2 LQKENI. The CDR3 reads CASSPGGGYGYTF.